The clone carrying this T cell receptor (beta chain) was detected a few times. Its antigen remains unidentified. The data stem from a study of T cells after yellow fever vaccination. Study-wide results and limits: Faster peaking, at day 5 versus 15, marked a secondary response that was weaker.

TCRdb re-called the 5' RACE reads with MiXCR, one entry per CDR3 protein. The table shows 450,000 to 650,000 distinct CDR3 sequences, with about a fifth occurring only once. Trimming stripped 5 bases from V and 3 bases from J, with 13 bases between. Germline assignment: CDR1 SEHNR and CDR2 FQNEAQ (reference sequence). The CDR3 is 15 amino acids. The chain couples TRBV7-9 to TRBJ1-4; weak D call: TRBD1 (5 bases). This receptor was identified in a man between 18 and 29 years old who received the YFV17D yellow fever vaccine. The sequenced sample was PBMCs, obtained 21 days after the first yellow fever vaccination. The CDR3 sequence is CASSQFSRANEKLFF. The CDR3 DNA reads TGTGCCAGCAGCCAATTTTCCAGGGCTAATGAAAAACTGTTTTTT. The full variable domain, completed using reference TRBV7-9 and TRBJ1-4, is DTGVSQNPRHKITKRGQNVTFRCDPISEHNRLYWYRQTLGQGPEFLTYFQNEAQLEKSRLLSDRFSAERPKGSFSTLEIQRTEQGDSAMYLCASSQFSRANEKLFFGSGTQLSVL.